The entry that follows covers one TCR beta chain sequence. This sample stems from a study of OX40 agonist ivuxolimab in advanced cancers. The assay was immunoSEQ multiplex PCR, and TCRdb's table has in-frame clones only and misses some. The table shows 70,000 to 80,000 clones, with around 90% occurring only once. The CDR3 is 15 amino acids. Germline V gene sequence: CDR1 LNHDA, CDR2 SQIVND (reference sequence). Trimming took 2 bases from V and 3 from J, leaving 13 bases between them. V gene TRBV19 combines with J gene TRBJ1-2; D gene uncertain. This clonotype originated in an adult with an advanced solid tumor such as melanoma, head and neck, liver or kidney cancer. The sequenced sample was CD4+ or CD8+ T cells sorted from blood, obtained in a trial of the OX40 agonist ivuxolimab. In DNA form, the CDR3 reads TGTGCCAGTAGTATACAGGTCGGGCAGCACTATGGCTACACCTTC. Protein sequence: CASSIQVGQHYGYTF.